Sequencing of this TCR beta chain was carried out in a study of OX40 agonist ivuxolimab in advanced cancers. Here immunoSEQ multiplex PCR was the method, and the copy in TCRdb shows in-frame clones only, minus some. The table shows about 66,000 clones, with less than 90% occurring only once. Germline CDR1 reads SGHRS; CDR2 reads YFSETQ. J gave up 3 bases and V 0 bases, and 5 bases lay outside the gene matches. The CDR3 runs 15 residues. Sequencing used CD4+ or CD8+ T cells sorted from blood, obtained in a trial of the OX40 agonist ivuxolimab. This receptor was obtained from an adult with an advanced solid tumor such as melanoma, head and neck, liver or kidney cancer. The J gene is TRBJ1-2, the V gene TRBV5-1; TRBD1 agrees at 7 bases. The CDR3 DNA is TGCGCCAGCAGCTTGGTGGCCGGGACAGACTATGGCTACACCTTC. Its protein is CASSLVAGTDYGYTF.